This T cell receptor beta chain was captured in a study of patients and donors after allogeneic stem cell transplantation. Germline CDR1 and CDR2: DFQATT and SNEGSKA (reference sequence). The CDR3 runs 15 residues. V gave up 6 bases and J gave up 2 bases; unmatched junction bases: 9. From the RT-PCR reads, TCRdb called clonotypes with MiXCR, one entry per CDR3 protein. The sample holds fewer than 500,000 distinct CDR3 sequences, around 16% seen once. Sequencing was done on a sample of blood, either unsorted or a sorted T cell fraction (not recorded which). The sequence was collected from a human donor who was either an allogeneic HSCT recipient or a stem cell or donor lymphocyte infusion donor (not recorded which). It is not recorded whose cells these are; they may come from a transplant donor. This chain links TRBV20-1 with TRBJ2-1; TRBD1 agrees at 8 bases. The CDR3 region is CSAPRTGQTYNEQFF. The CDR3 coding sequence is TGCAGTGCCCCTCGGACAGGGCAGACCTACAATGAGCAGTTCTTC.